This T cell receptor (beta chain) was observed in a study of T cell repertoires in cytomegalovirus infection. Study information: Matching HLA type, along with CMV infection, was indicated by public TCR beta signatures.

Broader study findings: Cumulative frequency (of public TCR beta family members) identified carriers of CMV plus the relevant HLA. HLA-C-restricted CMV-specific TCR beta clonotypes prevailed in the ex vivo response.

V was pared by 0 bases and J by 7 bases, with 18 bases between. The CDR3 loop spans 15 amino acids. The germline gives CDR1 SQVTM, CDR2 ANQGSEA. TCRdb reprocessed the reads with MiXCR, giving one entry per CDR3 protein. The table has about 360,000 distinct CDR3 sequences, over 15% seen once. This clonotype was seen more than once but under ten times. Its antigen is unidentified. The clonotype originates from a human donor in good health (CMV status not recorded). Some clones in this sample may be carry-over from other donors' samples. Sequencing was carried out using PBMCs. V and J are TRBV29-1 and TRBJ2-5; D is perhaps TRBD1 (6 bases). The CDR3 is CSVEERTDPRGTQYF. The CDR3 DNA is TGCAGCGTTGAAGAGCGGACAGATCCAAGAGGGACCCAGTACTTC.